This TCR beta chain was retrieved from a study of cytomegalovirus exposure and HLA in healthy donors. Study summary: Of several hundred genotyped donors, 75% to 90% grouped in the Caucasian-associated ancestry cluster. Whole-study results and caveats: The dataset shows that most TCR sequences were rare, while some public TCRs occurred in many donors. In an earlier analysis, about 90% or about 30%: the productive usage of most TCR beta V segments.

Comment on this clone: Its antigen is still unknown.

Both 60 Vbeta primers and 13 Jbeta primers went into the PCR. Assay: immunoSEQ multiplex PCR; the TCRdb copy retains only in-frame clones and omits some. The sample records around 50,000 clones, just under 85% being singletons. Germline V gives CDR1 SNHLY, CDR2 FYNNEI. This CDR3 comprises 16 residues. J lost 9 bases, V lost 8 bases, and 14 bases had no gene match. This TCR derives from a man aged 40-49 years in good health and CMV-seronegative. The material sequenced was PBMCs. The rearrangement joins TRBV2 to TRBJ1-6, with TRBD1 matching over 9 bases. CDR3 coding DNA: TGTGCCAGCTCCGACTTATCCGGGACAGGGATTTCACCCCTCCACTTT. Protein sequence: CASSDLSGTGISPLHF.